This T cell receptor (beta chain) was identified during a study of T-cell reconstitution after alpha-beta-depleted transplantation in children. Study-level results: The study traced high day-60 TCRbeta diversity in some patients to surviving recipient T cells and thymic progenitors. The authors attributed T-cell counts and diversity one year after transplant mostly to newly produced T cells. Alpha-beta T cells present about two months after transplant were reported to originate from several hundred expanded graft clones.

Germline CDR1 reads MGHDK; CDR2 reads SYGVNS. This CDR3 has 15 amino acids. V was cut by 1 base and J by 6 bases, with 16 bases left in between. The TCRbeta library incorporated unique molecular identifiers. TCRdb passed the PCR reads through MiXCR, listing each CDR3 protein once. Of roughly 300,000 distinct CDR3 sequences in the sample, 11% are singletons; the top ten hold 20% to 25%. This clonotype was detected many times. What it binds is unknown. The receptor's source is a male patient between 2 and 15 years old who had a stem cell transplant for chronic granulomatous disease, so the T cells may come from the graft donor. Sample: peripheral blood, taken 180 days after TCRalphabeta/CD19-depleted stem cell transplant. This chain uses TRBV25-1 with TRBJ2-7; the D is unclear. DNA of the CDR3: TGTGCCAGCAGTGAATCGTTCGGCTCACTGGGCGAGCAGTACTTC. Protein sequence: CASSESFGSLGEQYF.